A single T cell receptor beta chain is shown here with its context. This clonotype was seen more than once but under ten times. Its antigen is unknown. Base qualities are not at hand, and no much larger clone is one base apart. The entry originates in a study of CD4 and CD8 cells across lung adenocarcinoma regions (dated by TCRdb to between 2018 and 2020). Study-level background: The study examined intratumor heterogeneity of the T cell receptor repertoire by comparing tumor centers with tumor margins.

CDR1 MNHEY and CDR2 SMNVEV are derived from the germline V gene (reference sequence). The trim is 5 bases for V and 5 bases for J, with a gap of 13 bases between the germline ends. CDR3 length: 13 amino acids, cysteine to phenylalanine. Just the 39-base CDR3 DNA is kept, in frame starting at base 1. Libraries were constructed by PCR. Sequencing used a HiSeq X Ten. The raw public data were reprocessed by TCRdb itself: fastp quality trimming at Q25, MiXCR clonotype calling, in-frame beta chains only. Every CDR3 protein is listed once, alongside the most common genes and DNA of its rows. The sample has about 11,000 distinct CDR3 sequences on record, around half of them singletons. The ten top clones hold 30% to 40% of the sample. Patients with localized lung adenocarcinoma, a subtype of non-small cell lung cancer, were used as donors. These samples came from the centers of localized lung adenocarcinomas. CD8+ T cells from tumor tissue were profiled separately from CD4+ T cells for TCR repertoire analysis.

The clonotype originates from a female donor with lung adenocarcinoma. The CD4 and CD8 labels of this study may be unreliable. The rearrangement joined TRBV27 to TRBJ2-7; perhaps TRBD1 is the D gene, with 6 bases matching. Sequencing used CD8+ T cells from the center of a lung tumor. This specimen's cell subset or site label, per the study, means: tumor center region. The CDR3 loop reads CASSNRVSHEQYF. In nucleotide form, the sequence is TGTGCCAGCAGTAACAGGGTTTCCCACGAGCAGTACTTC.